This passage covers 6 T cell receptor beta chains from one sample sequenced in a study of blood T cell repertoires in COVID-19. The table came from immunoSEQ multiplex PCR; TCRdb's copy has only in-frame clones and leaves some out. The table lists about 250,000 clones, around nine tenths of them singletons, with around 3% in the top ten. Source material: PBMCs or T cells enriched from blood (not recorded which). All receptors come from a woman aged 40 to 50 who had been exposed to COVID-19.

V gene TRBV6-5 combines with J gene TRBJ1-2; no reliable D call. Germline V gene data show CDR1 as MNHEY and CDR2 as SVGAGI. V lost 6 bases to trimming and J lost 7 bases, with 12 bases between them. The CDR3 loop spans 12 amino acids. CDR3 amino acids: CASRSTGRGYTF. The CDR3 DNA sequence: TGTGCCAGCAGATCAACCGGTCGTGGCTACACCTTC.

This clone was counted only a few times. V is TRBV11-3 and J is TRBJ2-3; D unclear. The CDR3 contains 15 residues. V lost 2 bases, J lost 1 base, and 10 bases lay in between. Per germline, CDR1 SGHNT and CDR2 YENEEA. CDR3 nucleotides: TGTGCCAGCAGCTTACCGAGCATTCGCACAGATACGCAGTATTTT. Its translation: CASSLPSIRTDTQYF. The whole variable domain, filled in from reference TRBV11-3 and TRBJ2-3, reads EAGVVQSPRYKIIEKKQPVAFWCNPISGHNTLYWYLQNLGQGPELLIRYENEEAVDDSQLPKDRFSAERLKGVDSTLKIQPAELGDSAVYLCASSLPSIRTDTQYFGPGTRLTVL.

The CDR3 region is CATSRDLAEETQYF. CDR3 coding DNA: TGTGCCACCAGCAGAGATCTGGCAGAAGAGACCCAGTACTTC. J is TRBJ2-5 and V is TRBV15; D gene ambiguous. The CDR3 length is 14 residues. CDR1 is LNHNV, CDR2 YYDKDF, per germline (reference sequence). V lost 0 bases, J lost 3 bases, and 8 bases lay in between. Supplemented by reference TRBV15 and TRBJ2-5, the full variable domain reads DAMVIQNPRYQVTQFGKPVTLSCSQTLNHNVMYWYQQKSSQAPKLLFHYYDKDFNNEADTPDNFQSRRPNTSFCFLDIRSPGLGDTAMYLCATSRDLAEETQYFGPGTRLLVL.

As DNA, the CDR3 is TGTGCCAGCAGTGAAGAAACGGGAAATTCACCCCTCCACTTT. Translating it yields CASSEETGNSPLHF. V is TRBV2 and J is TRBJ1-6; D call uncertain. Germline CDR1 reads SNHLY; CDR2 reads FYNNEI. Trimming shortened V by 1 base and J by 7 bases, and 8 bases separated the two germline ends. The CDR3 consists of 14 residues. The full variable domain, with the rest looked up from reference TRBV2 and TRBJ1-6, is EPEVTQTPSHQVTQMGQEVILRCVPISNHLYFYWYRQILGQKVEFLVSFYNNEISEKSEIFDDQFSVERPDGSNFTLKIRSTKLEDSAMYFCASSEETGNSPLHFGNGTRLTVT.

The chain links TRBV7-3 to TRBJ2-3; TRBD2 agrees at 14 bases. Per germline, CDR1 SGHTA and CDR2 FQGTGA. The V gene end was trimmed by 5 bases and the J gene end by 6 bases; junction bases not matched to a gene: 7. The CDR3 totals 16 residues. The CDR3 bases are TGTGCCAGCAGCCTCGGACTAGCGGGGGGAGTGGATACGCAGTATTTT. Translated, it gives CASSLGLAGGVDTQYF.

This clone was observed at least ten times. The chain uses TRBV5-1 and TRBJ1-6, with 8 bases matching TRBD1. CDR3 length: 16 residues. CDR1 and CDR2 (germline): SGHRS, YFSETQ. Unmatched junction bases numbered 8, after V lost 4 bases and J lost 5 bases. CDR3 in amino acids: CASSLGGTGDNSPLHF. In DNA, the CDR3 is TGCGCCAGCAGCCTTGGAGGGACAGGAGATAATTCACCCCTCCACTTT.